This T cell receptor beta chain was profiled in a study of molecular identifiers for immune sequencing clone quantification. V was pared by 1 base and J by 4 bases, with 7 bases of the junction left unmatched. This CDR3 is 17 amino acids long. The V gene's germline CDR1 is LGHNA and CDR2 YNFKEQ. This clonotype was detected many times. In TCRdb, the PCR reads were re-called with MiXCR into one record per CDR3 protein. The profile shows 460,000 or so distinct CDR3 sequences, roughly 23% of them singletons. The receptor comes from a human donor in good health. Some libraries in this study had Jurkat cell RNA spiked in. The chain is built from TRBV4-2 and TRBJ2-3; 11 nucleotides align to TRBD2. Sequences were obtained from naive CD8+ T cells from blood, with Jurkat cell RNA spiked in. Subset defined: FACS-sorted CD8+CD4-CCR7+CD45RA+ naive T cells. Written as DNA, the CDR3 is TGTGCCAGCAGCCAAGCGACTAGCGGGATACGCCCAGATACGCAGTATTTT. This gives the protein CASSQATSGIRPDTQYF.